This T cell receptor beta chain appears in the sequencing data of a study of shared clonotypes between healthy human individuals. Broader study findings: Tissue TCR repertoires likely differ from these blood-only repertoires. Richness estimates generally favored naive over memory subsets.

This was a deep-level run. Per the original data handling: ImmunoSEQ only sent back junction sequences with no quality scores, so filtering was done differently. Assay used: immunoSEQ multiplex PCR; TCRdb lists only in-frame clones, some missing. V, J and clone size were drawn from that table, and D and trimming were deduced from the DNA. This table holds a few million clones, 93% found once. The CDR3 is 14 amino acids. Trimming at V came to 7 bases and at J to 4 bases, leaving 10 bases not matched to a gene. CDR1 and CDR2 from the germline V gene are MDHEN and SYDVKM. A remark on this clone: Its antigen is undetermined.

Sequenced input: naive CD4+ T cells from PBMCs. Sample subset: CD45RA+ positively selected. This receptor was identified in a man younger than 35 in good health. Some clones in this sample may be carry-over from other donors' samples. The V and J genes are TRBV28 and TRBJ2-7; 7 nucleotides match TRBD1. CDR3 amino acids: CASKGAPQGYEQYF. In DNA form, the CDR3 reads TGTGCCAGCAAGGGGGCCCCCCAGGGGTACGAGCAGTACTTC.